These 14 T cell receptor beta chains came from one sample sequenced in a study of response to subunit inactivated influenza vaccine. TCRdb reprocessed the RT-PCR reads via MiXCR and lists one record per CDR3 protein. The data hold 450,000 to 500,000 distinct CDR3 sequences, with roughly 9.7% observed a single time. The sample in question was PBMCs from blood, obtained about 40 days after vaccination. The source is a man aged 45-65 years who received an inactivated influenza vaccine.

The J gene is TRBJ2-5, the V gene TRBV20-1; D not resolved. The V gene's germline CDR1 is DFQATT and CDR2 SNEGSKA (reference sequence). Trimming took off 6 bases at V and 5 bases at J, with 10 bases between the two ends. This CDR3 is built from 11 residues. CDR3 residues: CSAALGETQYF. CDR3 bases: TGCAGTGCAGCGCTAGGCGAGACCCAGTACTTC.

This clonotype has at least ten counts. The V call is TRBV6-2 or TRBV6-3, the J call TRBJ1-5; 7 bases align to TRBD1. The CDR3 is 14 amino acids. The germline gives CDR1 MNHEY, CDR2 SVGEGT. V shed 0 bases, J shed 7 bases, and the junction held 3 bases outside the gene matches. CDR3 nucleotide sequence: TGTGCCAGCAGTTACTCGCACAGGGGACAGCCCCAGCATTTT. Translating it yields CASSYSHRGQPQHF.

This chain uses TRBV4-3 with TRBJ1-6; D gene unclear. The CDR3 is made up of 15 amino acids. The germline V gene encodes CDR1 LGHNA and CDR2 YSLEER. V was cut by 0 bases and J by 13 bases, with 16 bases left in between. In nucleotides, the CDR3 is TGCGCCAGCAGCCAAGATCCGACGGGCAAAGGGCCCCTCCACTTT. It yields the protein CASSQDPTGKGPLHF.

The sample holds a few counts of this clonotype. V is TRBV10-2 and J is TRBJ2-2; weak D call: TRBD2 (6 bases). V lost 4 bases to trimming and J lost 4 bases, with 13 bases between them. The CDR3 consists of 15 residues. Germline V gives CDR1 WSHSY, CDR2 SAAADI. For the CDR3, the DNA is TGCGCCAGCAGTGGGCGGGGCGTTAGCACCGGGGAGCTGTTTTTT. Translation: CASSGRGVSTGELFF.

This clonotype has just a few counts. The V call is TRBV6-1, the J call TRBJ2-1; a weak D match, TRBD2 (6 bases). Germline V gene data show CDR1 as MNHNS and CDR2 as SASEGT. The CDR3 covers 12 residues. Deletions cut 6 bases from V and 6 bases from J, with 9 bases between. The CDR3 sequence: CASSRGINEQFF. CDR3 coding DNA: TGTGCCAGCAGCCGGGGGATCAATGAGCAGTTCTTC.

V gene TRBV7-6 combines with J gene TRBJ2-3, with 8 positions matching TRBD1. The CDR3 runs to 16 residues. CDR1 and CDR2 from the germline V gene are SGHVS and FNYEAQ. With 0 bases clipped from V and 6 bases from J, the junction kept 8 bases outside the gene matches. In nucleotides, the CDR3 is TGTGCCAGCAGCTTAGCGGCAGGGGGCGCATCCGATACGCAGTATTTT. Translated: CASSLAAGGASDTQYF. The full variable domain, its missing parts supplied by reference TRBV7-6 and TRBJ2-3, is GAGVSQSPRYKVTKRGQDVALRCDPISGHVSLYWYRQALGQGPEFLTYFNYEAQQDKSGLPNDRFSAERPEGSISTLTIQRTEQRDSAMYRCASSLAAGGASDTQYFGPGTRLTVL.

This clonotype was found a few times. The CDR3 DNA follows: TGTGCCAGCGGTCCAGGGGAGTGGGGCAATCAGCCCCAGCATTTT. Translated: CASGPGEWGNQPQHF. The V gene is TRBV12-3 or TRBV12-4, the J gene TRBJ1-5, with D tentatively TRBD1 (6 bases). This CDR3 comprises 15 residues. Between the trimmed V and J ends, which lost 8 bases and 2 bases, there was a span of 16 bases.

The chain joins TRBV4-3 to TRBJ2-7, with D perhaps being TRBD1 or TRBD2 (5 bases each). The length of the CDR3 is 15 residues. CDR1 is LGHNA, CDR2 YSLEER, per germline. Deletions cut 0 bases from V and 4 bases from J, with 13 bases between. The CDR3 DNA follows: TGCGCCAGCAGCCAAGATCGGGGCAACTGGTACGAGCAGTACTTC. Amino acids: CASSQDRGNWYEQYF.

This sequence joins TRBV12-3 or TRBV12-4 and TRBJ2-1, with D uncertain. Trimming left V 8 bases short and J 0 bases short, with 11 bases between. The CDR3 length is 14 residues. As DNA, the CDR3 is TGTGCCAGCCAGGTATCCGGCTCCTACAATGAGCAGTTCTTC. It codes for CASQVSGSYNEQFF.

The rearrangement joins TRBV7-2 to TRBJ1-2; 8 positions match TRBD1. Germline V lookup: CDR1 SGHTA, CDR2 FQGNSA. This CDR3 spans 15 amino acids. The V segment lost 4 bases and the J segment 2 bases; nucleotides outside the gene matches: 6. As DNA, the CDR3 is TGTGCCAGCAGCTCCAACAGGGGGAGGAACTATGGCTACACCTTC. It codes for CASSSNRGRNYGYTF.

This clonotype was counted many times. The chain couples TRBV7-2 to TRBJ1-1, with unresolved D. The V and J ends lost 3 bases and 4 bases respectively, with 9 bases between them. There are 13 residues in the CDR3. From germline, CDR1 is SGHTA and CDR2 FQGNSA. The chain's CDR3 is CASSFGRFTEAFF. CDR3 DNA: TGTGCCAGCAGCTTCGGGAGGTTCACTGAAGCTTTCTTT.

This clonotype was counted between two and nine times. This chain connects TRBV6-2 or TRBV6-3 to TRBJ2-1; no firm D call. The V and J ends lost 3 bases and 2 bases respectively, with 14 bases between them. Germline V gene lookup returns CDR1 MNHEY and CDR2 SVGEGT. The length of the CDR3 is 16 residues. CDR3 coding DNA: TGTGCCAGCAGTTATAAAGCGAGCCCCCCCTACAATGAGCAGTTCTTC. Translated: CASSYKASPPYNEQFF.

In its sample, this clonotype was seen a few times. The chain uses TRBV3-1 and TRBJ2-1, with D perhaps TRBD1 (5 bases). V was trimmed by 4 bases and J by 9 bases, leaving 13 bases between them. Germline V CDR1 and CDR2: LGHDT, YNNKEL (reference sequence). This CDR3 contains 13 residues. The CDR3 loop is CASSPRGSSEQFF. The CDR3 region has the DNA TGTGCCAGCAGCCCTAGGGGTAGCAGTGAGCAGTTCTTC.

This chain connects TRBV7-2 to TRBJ2-3; 11 bases agree with TRBD2. CDR3 length equals 16 residues. The trim removed 1 base at V and 5 bases at J, leaving 5 bases unmatched. Germline V gene sequence: CDR1 SGHTA, CDR2 FQGNSA. The chain's CDR3 is CASSLVLAGGVDTQYF. The DNA of the CDR3 is TGTGCCAGCAGCTTAGTGCTAGCGGGAGGAGTAGATACGCAGTATTTT.